These 5 T cell receptor beta chains were sequenced from one sample in a study of CD4 T cells in relation to SARS-CoV-2 and coronaviruses. Using immunoSEQ multiplex PCR, the repertoire was profiled, and TCRdb retains in-frame clones only, with some absent. The table has around 40,000 clones, over 70% seen once. No antigen has been identified for these receptors. Sequencing was carried out using naive CD4+ T cells from PBMCs, cultured in vitro. Indicated subset: naive CD4+ T cells isolated by negative enrichment. These receptors were obtained from an adult with COVID-19.

The chain has TRBV5-1 and TRBJ2-7, with D perhaps assigned TRBD1 or TRBD2 (5 bases each). In germline, CDR1 is SGHRS, CDR2 YFSETQ. V was pared by 3 bases and J by 0 bases, with 7 bases between. This CDR3 has 13 residues. CDR3: CASSSGPSYEQYF. In DNA form, the CDR3 reads TGCGCCAGCAGCTCGGGGCCCTCCTACGAGCAGTACTTC.

The rearrangement uses TRBV7-2 and TRBJ2-1; perhaps TRBD2 as D (5 bases). Deletions cut 0 bases from V and 4 bases from J, with 22 bases between. Per germline, CDR1 SGHTA and CDR2 FQGNSA. The CDR3 covers 19 residues. Here the CDR3 DNA reads TGTGCCAGCAGCTTAGCGTGGCTAGCAGTGAGGCCCGGTTACAATGAGCAGTTCTTC. Translating it yields CASSLAWLAVRPGYNEQFF.

The chain employs TRBV18 and TRBJ2-1; TRBD2 aligns across 9 bases. Germline values: CDR1 KGHSH, CDR2 LQKENI. The V segment lost 2 bases and the J segment 0 bases; nucleotides outside the gene matches: 5. There are 17 residues in the CDR3. The CDR3 loop is CASSPAYSGSSYNEQFF. The CDR3, as DNA: TGTGCCAGCTCACCAGCTTATAGCGGGAGCTCCTACAATGAGCAGTTCTTC.

This chain joins TRBV6-1 and TRBJ2-3, with a tentative D call TRBD2 (7 bases). Germline lookup yields CDR1 MNHNS and CDR2 SASEGT. Trimming left V 2 bases short and J 4 bases short, with 13 bases between. The length of the CDR3 is 15 residues. The CDR3 is CASSELGEGADTQYF. The DNA for the CDR3 is TGTGCCAGCAGTGAACTCGGGGAGGGGGCAGATACGCAGTATTTT.

The chain couples TRBV11-2 to TRBJ2-1, with D hard to call. V was shortened by 3 bases and J by 0 bases, with 6 bases between the two germline ends. CDR1 and CDR2 (germline): SGHAT, FQNNGV. The CDR3 contains 14 residues. The CDR3 DNA reads as TGTGCCAGCAGCTTCCCCGGCTCCTACAATGAGCAGTTCTTC. It encodes CASSFPGSYNEQFF.